This TCR beta chain was found in a study of shared clonotypes between healthy human individuals. The method was immunoSEQ multiplex PCR; TCRdb's version includes in-frame clones alone and lacks a portion of them. The sample holds 2 million to 2.5 million clones, approximately 95% seen once. Study-wide results and caveats: The sharing of roughly 5% of naive CD4 clonotypes was seen across a handful of donors. Generation probability values for non-shared clonotypes were lower than those for clonotypes shared by all four donors.

This clone was seen once. Its antigen is not known. Between the trimmed V and J ends, which lost 3 bases and 1 base, there was a span of 6 bases. CDR3 length: 13 residues. The germline V gene has CDR1 LGHNA and CDR2 YSLEER. This sequence originates from a man younger than 35 in good health. The chain couples TRBV4-3 to TRBJ1-1; D not certain. The sample taken for sequencing was naive CD4+ T cells sorted from blood. Specified subset: CD45RA+ positively selected. CDR3 loop: CASSHSANTEAFF. In nucleotides, the CDR3 is TGCGCCAGCAGCCACTCTGCGAACACTGAAGCTTTCTTT.